The present T cell receptor (beta chain) was sequenced within a study of CD8 T cells in ankylosing spondylitis. Notes on the study in general: What appeared characteristic of ankylosing spondylitis blood was a TCR beta motif of under 10 highly homologous variants.

CDR3 length: 14 amino acids. Trimming took 4 bases from V and 5 from J, leaving 11 bases between them. Germline CDR1 and CDR2: SGHAT and FQNNGV. Concerning this clonotype itself: Its antigen is unidentified.

Generation of TCR beta libraries employed quantitative 5'-RACE incorporating molecular barcodes. TCRdb reanalysed the 5' RACE reads using MiXCR and keeps one entry per CDR3 protein. This table holds about 390,000 distinct CDR3 sequences, more than 20% found once. The chain has TRBV11-2 and TRBJ2-2; no definite D call. The TCR comes from a male donor with ankylosing spondylitis. Input material: blood, either unsorted or a sorted T cell fraction (not recorded which). The CDR3 coding sequence is TGTGCCAGCAGCTATTTAAGGACGACCGGGGAGCTGTTTTTT. Encoded protein: CASSYLRTTGELFF.